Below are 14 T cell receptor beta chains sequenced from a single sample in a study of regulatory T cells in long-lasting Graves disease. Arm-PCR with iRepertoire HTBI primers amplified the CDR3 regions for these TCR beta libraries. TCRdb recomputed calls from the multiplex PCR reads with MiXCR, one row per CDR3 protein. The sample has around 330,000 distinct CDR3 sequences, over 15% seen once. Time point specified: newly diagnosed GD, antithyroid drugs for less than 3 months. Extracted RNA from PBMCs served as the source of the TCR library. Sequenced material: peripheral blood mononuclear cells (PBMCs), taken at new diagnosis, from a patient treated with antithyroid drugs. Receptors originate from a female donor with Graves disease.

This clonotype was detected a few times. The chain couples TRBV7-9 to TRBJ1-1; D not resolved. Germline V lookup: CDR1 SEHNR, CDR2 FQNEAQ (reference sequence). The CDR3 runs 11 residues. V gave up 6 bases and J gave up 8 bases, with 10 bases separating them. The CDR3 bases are TGTGCCAGCAGGACTATGGAAGAAGCTTTCTTT. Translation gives CASRTMEEAFF.

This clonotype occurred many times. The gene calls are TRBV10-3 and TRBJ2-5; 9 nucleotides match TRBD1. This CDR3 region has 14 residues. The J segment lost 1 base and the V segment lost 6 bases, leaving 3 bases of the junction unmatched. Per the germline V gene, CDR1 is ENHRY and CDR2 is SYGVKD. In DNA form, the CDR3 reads TGTGCCATCAGCGCGACAGGGGGCCAAGAGACCCAGTACTTC. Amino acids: CAISATGGQETQYF.

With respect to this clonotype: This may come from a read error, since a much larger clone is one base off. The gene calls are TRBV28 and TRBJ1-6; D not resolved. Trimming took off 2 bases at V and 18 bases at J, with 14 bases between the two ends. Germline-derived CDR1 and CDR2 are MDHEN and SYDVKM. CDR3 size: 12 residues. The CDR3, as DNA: TGTGCCAGCAGTTTAATTTTGGGATCCCCCCACTTT. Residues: CASSLILGSPHF. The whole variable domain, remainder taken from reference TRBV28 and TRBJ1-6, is DVKVTQSSRYLVKRTGEKVFLECVQDMDHENMFWYRQDPGLGLRLIYFSYDVKMKEKGDIPEGYSVSREKKERFSLILESASTNQTSMYLCASSLILGSPHFGNGTRLTVT.

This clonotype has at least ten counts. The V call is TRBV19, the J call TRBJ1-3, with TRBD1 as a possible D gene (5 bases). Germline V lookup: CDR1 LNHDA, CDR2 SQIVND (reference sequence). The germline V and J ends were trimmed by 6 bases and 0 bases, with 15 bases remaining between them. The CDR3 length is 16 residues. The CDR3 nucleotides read TGTGCCAGTAGCTACGCCTCCCAGGGCTCTGGAAACACCATATATTTT. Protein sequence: CASSYASQGSGNTIYF.

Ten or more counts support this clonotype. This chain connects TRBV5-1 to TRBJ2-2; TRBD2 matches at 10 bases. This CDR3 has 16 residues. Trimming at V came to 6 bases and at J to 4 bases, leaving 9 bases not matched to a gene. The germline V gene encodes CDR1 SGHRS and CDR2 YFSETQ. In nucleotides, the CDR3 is TGCGCCAGCAAGAGAGTAGCGGGAGGTGGCACCGGGGAGCTGTTTTTT. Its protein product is CASKRVAGGGTGELFF.

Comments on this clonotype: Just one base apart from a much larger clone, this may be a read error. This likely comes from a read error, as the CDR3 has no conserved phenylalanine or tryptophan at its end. CDR3 coding DNA: TGTGCCAGCAGCCGATACCCGACAGGGGGCATCTACGAGCAGTACTCC. Translating it yields CASSRYPTGGIYEQYS. The V and J genes are TRBV7-8 and TRBJ2-7; 10 bases match TRBD1. V lost 5 bases and J lost 3; bases outside the gene matches: 10. Germline CDR1 SGHVS, CDR2 FQNEAQ. This CDR3 is built from 16 residues.

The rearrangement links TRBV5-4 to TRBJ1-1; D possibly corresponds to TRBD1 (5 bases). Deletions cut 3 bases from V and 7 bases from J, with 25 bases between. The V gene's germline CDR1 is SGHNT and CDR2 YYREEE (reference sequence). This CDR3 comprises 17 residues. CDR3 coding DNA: TGTGCCAGCAGCTCACCCCAGGGTAAGGGTCGAAAACTTGAAGCTTTCTTT. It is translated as CASSSPQGKGRKLEAFF. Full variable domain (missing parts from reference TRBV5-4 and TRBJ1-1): ETGVTQSPTHLIKTRGQQVTLRCSSQSGHNTVSWYQQALGQGPQFIFQYYREEENGRGNFPPRFSGLQFPNYSSELNVNALELDDSALYLCASSSPQGKGRKLEAFFGQGTRLTVV.

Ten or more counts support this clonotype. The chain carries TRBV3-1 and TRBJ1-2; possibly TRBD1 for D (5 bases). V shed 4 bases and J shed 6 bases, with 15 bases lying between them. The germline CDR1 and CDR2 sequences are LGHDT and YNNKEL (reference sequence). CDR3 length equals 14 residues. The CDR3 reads CASSPPGAANGYTF. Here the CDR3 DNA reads TGTGCCAGCAGCCCTCCCGGGGCCGCGAATGGCTACACCTTC.

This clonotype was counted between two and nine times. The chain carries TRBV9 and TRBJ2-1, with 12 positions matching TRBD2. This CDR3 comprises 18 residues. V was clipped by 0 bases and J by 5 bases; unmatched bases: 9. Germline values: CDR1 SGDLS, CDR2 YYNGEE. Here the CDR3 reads CASSVGLAGDNVHNEQFF. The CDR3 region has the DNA TGTGCCAGCAGCGTAGGACTAGCGGGAGATAATGTTCACAATGAGCAGTTCTTC.

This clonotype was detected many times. The CDR3 here is CASDSSLSSPLHF. DNA for the CDR3: TGTGCCAGCGACAGCAGCCTAAGCTCACCCCTCCACTTT. The rearrangement joins TRBV28 to TRBJ1-6; tentative D call: TRBD1 (5 bases). Germline V gives CDR1 MDHEN, CDR2 SYDVKM. The CDR3 length is 13 residues. Trimming left V 8 bases short and J 10 bases short, with 15 bases between.

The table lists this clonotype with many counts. DNA of the CDR3: TGTGCCAGCAGTTCCGGGACAGGGGCCCTTCTCTATGGCTACACCTTC. It specifies CASSSGTGALLYGYTF. The chain couples TRBV12-3 or TRBV12-4 to TRBJ1-2, with TRBD1 matching 10 bases. The V gene end was trimmed by 4 bases and the J gene end by 4 bases; junction bases not matched to a gene: 9. The CDR3 contains 16 residues.

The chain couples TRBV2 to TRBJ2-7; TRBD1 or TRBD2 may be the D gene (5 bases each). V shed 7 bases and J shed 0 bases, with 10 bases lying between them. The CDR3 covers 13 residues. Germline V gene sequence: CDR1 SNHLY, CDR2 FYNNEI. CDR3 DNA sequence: TGTGCCAGCATGGGGGTCACCTCCTACGAGCAGTACTTC. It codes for CASMGVTSYEQYF.

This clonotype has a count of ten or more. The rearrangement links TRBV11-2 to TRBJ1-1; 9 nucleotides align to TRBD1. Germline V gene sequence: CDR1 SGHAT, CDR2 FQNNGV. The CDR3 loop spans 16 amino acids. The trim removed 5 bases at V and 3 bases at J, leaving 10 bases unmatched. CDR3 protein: CASSPGQGFFDTEAFF. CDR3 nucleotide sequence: TGTGCCAGCAGCCCTGGACAGGGGTTTTTCGACACTGAAGCTTTCTTT.

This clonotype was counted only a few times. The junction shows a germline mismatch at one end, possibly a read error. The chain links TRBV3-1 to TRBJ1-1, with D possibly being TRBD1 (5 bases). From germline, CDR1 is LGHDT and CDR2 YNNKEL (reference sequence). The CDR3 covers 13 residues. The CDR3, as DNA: TGTGCCAACAGCCGAGGACAATCCACTGAAGCTTTCTTT. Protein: CANSRGQSTEAFF.